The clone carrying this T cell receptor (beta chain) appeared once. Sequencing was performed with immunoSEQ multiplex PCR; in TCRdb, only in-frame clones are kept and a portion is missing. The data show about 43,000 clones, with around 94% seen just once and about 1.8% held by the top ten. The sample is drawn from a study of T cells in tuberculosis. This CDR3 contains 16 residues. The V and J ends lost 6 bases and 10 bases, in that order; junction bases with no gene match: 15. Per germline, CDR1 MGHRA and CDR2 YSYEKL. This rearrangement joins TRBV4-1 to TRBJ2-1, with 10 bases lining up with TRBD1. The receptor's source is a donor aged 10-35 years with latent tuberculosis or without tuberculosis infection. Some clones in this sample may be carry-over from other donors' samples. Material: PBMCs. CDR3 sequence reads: CASRPAGQGTAEEQFF. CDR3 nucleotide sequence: TGCGCCAGCAGGCCAGCGGGACAGGGGACCGCGGAGGAGCAGTTCTTC.